These 27 T cell receptor beta chains originate from one sample sequenced in a study of blood T cell repertoires in COVID-19. Some clones are missing from TCRdb's copy, which holds only in-frame ones; the method was immunoSEQ multiplex PCR. The data show roughly 90,000 clones, with roughly 86% seen just once and more than 25% held by the top ten. The sequencing sample was made of peripheral blood. The origin of the receptors is a human donor in a cohort sampled during active COVID-19.

The V gene is TRBV4-1, the J gene TRBJ2-7; 9 bases fit TRBD1. The CDR3 sequence is 15 residues long. Per germline, CDR1 MGHRA and CDR2 YSYEKL. V trimming: 3 bases; J trimming: 4 bases; junction bases outside the gene matches: 7. In DNA, the CDR3 is TGCGCCAGCAGCCATACACCGGGACAGGGTTACGAGCAGTACTTC. Encoded protein: CASSHTPGQGYEQYF.

This clone was observed once. The chain uses TRBV25-1 and TRBJ2-7, with 9 bases lining up with TRBD1. CDR3 length: 14 amino acids. Looked up from germline, CDR1 is MGHDK and CDR2 is SYGVNS. J gave up 7 bases and V 6 bases, and 10 bases lay outside the gene matches. CDR3: CASRQSGTGKEQYF. As DNA, the CDR3 is TGTGCCAGCAGGCAATCCGGGACAGGGAAAGAGCAGTACTTC.

The chain carries TRBV29-1 and TRBJ1-1; TRBD1 aligns across 10 bases. Trimming removed 5 bases from V and 4 bases from J; junction bases left unmatched: 7. Looked up from germline, CDR1 is SQVTM and CDR2 is ANQGSEA. This CDR3 has 14 amino acids. DNA of the CDR3: TGCAGCGTTCAAAGACAGGGGGCGCTCACTGAAGCTTTCTTT. Its translation is CSVQRQGALTEAFF.

V gene TRBV5-1 combines with J gene TRBJ2-7; D is unresolved. The CDR3 length is 12 residues. CDR1 is SGHRS and CDR2 is YFSETQ in the germline V gene. The germline V and J ends were trimmed by 0 bases and 7 bases, with 8 bases remaining between them. The CDR3 here is CASSLAAGEQYF. As DNA, the CDR3 is TGCGCCAGCAGCTTGGCGGCCGGGGAGCAGTACTTC.

The rearrangement links TRBV5-7 to TRBJ2-2; D gene unclear. TRBV5-7 is an ORF, with its function uncertain. The CDR3 has 16 residues. Trimming left V 6 bases short and J 0 bases short, with 15 bases between. The CDR3 DNA sequence: TGTGCCAGCAACTCAAGAACAGAACCGAACACCGGGGAGCTGTTTTTT. Its protein is CASNSRTEPNTGELFF.

The rearrangement joins TRBV9 to TRBJ1-3; D is possibly TRBD1 (5 bases). Between the trimmed V and J ends, which lost 4 bases and 2 bases, there was a span of 10 bases. Germline V lookup: CDR1 SGDLS, CDR2 YYNGEE. The CDR3 consists of 14 residues. The CDR3 coding sequence is TGTGCCAGCAGCTCCGGGACTCCTGGAAACACCATATATTTT. It translates to CASSSGTPGNTIYF.

The genes are TRBV28 and TRBJ1-2; 9 bases align to TRBD1. Trimming took 5 bases from V and 2 from J; bases not matched to a gene: 3. There are 14 residues in the CDR3. The V gene's germline CDR1 is MDHEN and CDR2 SYDVKM. CDR3 region: CASSPGTGNYGYTF. Here the CDR3 DNA reads TGTGCCAGCAGTCCTGGGACAGGGAACTATGGCTACACCTTC.

This clone was detected many times. The chain is built from TRBV9 and TRBJ2-2; no firm D call. CDR3 size: 13 residues. V lost 0 bases to trimming and J lost 3 bases, with 3 bases between them. Germline CDR1 SGDLS, CDR2 YYNGEE. The CDR3: CASSVAYTGELFF. The CDR3 region has the DNA TGTGCCAGCAGCGTAGCATACACCGGGGAGCTGTTTTTT.

This clone turned up a few times. This sequence joins TRBV18 and TRBJ1-5; no clear D. V was clipped by 1 base and J by 4 bases, with 8 bases between them. The CDR3 spans 14 residues. Germline values: CDR1 KGHSH, CDR2 LQKENI. The CDR3 region is CASSPRRGNQPQHF. CDR3 DNA: TGTGCCAGCTCACCACGGCGAGGGAATCAGCCCCAGCATTTT.

The chain carries TRBV9 and TRBJ2-3, with 8 bases aligning to TRBD2. The CDR3 has 16 amino acids. V trimming: 3 bases; J trimming: 1 base; junction bases outside the gene matches: 7. The germline V gene has CDR1 SGDLS and CDR2 YYNGEE. The CDR3: CASSGSGLAGTDTQYF. The CDR3 nucleotides are TGTGCCAGCAGCGGATCTGGACTAGCTGGCACAGATACGCAGTATTTT.

This chain uses TRBV7-6 with TRBJ1-6, with 7 bases lining up with TRBD1. The CDR3 loop spans 15 amino acids. Germline V gene lookup returns CDR1 SGHVS and CDR2 FNYEAQ. J was trimmed by 6 bases and V by 5 bases; bases with no gene match: 7. CDR3: CASSTAGQLNSPLHF. DNA of the CDR3: TGTGCCAGCAGCACCGCGGGACAGCTTAATTCACCCCTCCACTTT.

The genes are TRBV19 and TRBJ1-5; 8 positions match TRBD1. This CDR3 has 16 amino acids. Germline CDR1 and CDR2: LNHDA and SQIVND (reference sequence). V dropped 4 bases and J dropped 2; count of bases not matched to a gene: 7. CDR3 sequence reads: CASSTGQGPGNQPQHF. CDR3 DNA sequence: TGTGCCAGTAGTACCGGACAGGGTCCGGGCAATCAGCCCCAGCATTTT. Drawing the rest from reference TRBV19 and TRBJ1-5, the complete variable domain is DGGITQSPKYLFRKEGQNVTLSCEQNLNHDAMYWYRQDPGQGLRLIYYSQIVNDFQKGDIAEGYSVSREKKESFPLTVTSAQKNPTAFYLCASSTGQGPGNQPQHFGDGTRLSIL.

The chain uses TRBV4-1 and TRBJ1-4; TRBD1 agrees at 7 bases. V dropped 5 bases and J dropped 8; count of bases not matched to a gene: 14. Per germline, CDR1 MGHRA and CDR2 YSYEKL. CDR3 size: 16 residues. CDR3 residues: CASSFEPGQSGEKLFF. CDR3 in DNA: TGCGCCAGCAGCTTCGAACCGGGACAGTCAGGGGAAAAACTGTTTTTT.

This chain uses TRBV11-2 with TRBJ2-1, with 12 bases aligning to TRBD2. V lost 3 bases to trimming and J lost 4 bases; unmatched junction nucleotides: 7. Germline CDR1 SGHAT, CDR2 FQNNGV. The CDR3 loop spans 17 amino acids. Written as DNA, the CDR3 is TGTGCCAGCAGCTTCCGTCCCACTAGCGGGGGGTACAATGAGCAGTTCTTC. Its translation is CASSFRPTSGGYNEQFF.

The chain carries TRBV11-3 and TRBJ2-3; D is possibly TRBD2 (6 bases). Trimming pared 6 bases from V and 4 bases from J, leaving 20 bases between. This CDR3 region has 16 residues. Germline lookup yields CDR1 SGHNT and CDR2 YENEEA. CDR3 nucleotides: TGTGCCAGCAGTGCGGGGCGGGTTGGTGTGGCAGATACGCAGTATTTT. It specifies CASSAGRVGVADTQYF.

The chain uses TRBV11-1 and TRBJ2-5; the D gene is possibly TRBD1 (6 bases). The CDR3 consists of 13 residues. From germline, CDR1 is SGHAT and CDR2 FQDESV (reference sequence). With 3 bases removed from V and 2 bases from J, the gap between germline ends came to 7 bases. CDR3 in amino acids: CASSFGQQETQYF. DNA for the CDR3: TGTGCCAGCAGCTTCGGACAGCAAGAGACCCAGTACTTC.

V usage is TRBV4-1 and J usage is TRBJ2-5; 7 nucleotides line up with TRBD2. Germline V gene lookup returns CDR1 MGHRA and CDR2 YSYEKL. The CDR3 contains 14 residues. Trimming removed 6 bases from V and 1 base from J; junction bases left unmatched: 5. In DNA form, the CDR3 reads TGCGCCAGCAGTTACCCGGGGGGCCAAGAGACCCAGTACTTC. Protein product: CASSYPGGQETQYF.

The chain recombines TRBV28 with TRBJ1-1; no clear D. CDR3 size: 12 residues. CDR1 and CDR2 from the germline V gene are MDHEN and SYDVKM. With 4 bases removed from V and 2 bases from J, the gap between germline ends came to 5 bases. The CDR3 loop is CASSSTNTEAFF. The CDR3 DNA is TGTGCCAGCAGTTCAACAAACACTGAAGCTTTCTTT.

The rearrangement links TRBV7-8 to TRBJ2-3, with D possibly TRBD2 on 6 matching bases. The CDR3 contains 13 residues. Trimming took off 3 bases at V and 7 bases at J, with 11 bases between the two ends. From germline, CDR1 is SGHVS and CDR2 FQNEAQ. CDR3 loop: CASSLERAYTQYF. CDR3 bases: TGTGCCAGCAGCTTGGAGCGGGCCTATACGCAGTATTTT. The full variable domain, completed using reference TRBV7-8 and TRBJ2-3, is GAGVSQSPRYKVAKRGQDVALRCDPISGHVSLFWYQQALGQGPEFLTYFQNEAQLDKSGLPSDRFFAERPEGSVSTLKIQRTQQEDSAVYLCASSLERAYTQYFGPGTRLTVL.

This clone was counted between two and nine times. The chain couples TRBV27 to TRBJ1-6; TRBD1 agrees at 7 bases. Unmatched junction bases numbered 7, after V lost 5 bases and J lost 9 bases. The CDR3 runs to 14 residues. Germline V gene sequence: CDR1 MNHEY, CDR2 SMNVEV (reference sequence). In DNA, the CDR3 is TGTGCCAGCAGTCTACAGGGGTCGGGTTCACCCCTCCACTTT. This encodes CASSLQGSGSPLHF.

V is TRBV10-3 and J is TRBJ2-7; 10 bases are shared with TRBD2. The germline V gene encodes CDR1 ENHRY and CDR2 SYGVKD. This CDR3 region has 17 residues. Losses at the gene ends were 3 bases for V and 1 base for J; bases not matched to a gene: 9. Here the CDR3 DNA reads TGTGCCATCAGTGATTTGTCTAGCGGGAGCGGGTCCTACGAGCAGTACTTC. Residues: CAISDLSSGSGSYEQYF.

V is TRBV11-2 and J is TRBJ2-3; TRBD2 agrees at 9 bases. The CDR3 covers 15 residues. Germline V gene sequence: CDR1 SGHAT, CDR2 FQNNGV. The junction had 5 bases not matched to a gene; V was cut back by 5 bases and J by 2 bases. This CDR3 is CASSAGGSFTDTQYF. Written as DNA, the CDR3 is TGTGCCAGCAGCGCGGGGGGGTCTTTCACAGATACGCAGTATTTT.

This chain uses TRBV4-1 with TRBJ1-1; D gene unclear. The CDR3 is 14 residues long. Trimming stripped 0 bases from V and 6 bases from J, with 11 bases between. CDR1 is MGHRA and CDR2 is YSYEKL in the germline V gene. CDR3 bases: TGCGCCAGCAGCCAAGACCCCAGTGCGGCTGAAGCTTTCTTT. The encoded protein is CASSQDPSAAEAFF.

This clone appeared a few times. V and J are TRBV6-2 or TRBV6-3 and TRBJ1-5, with TRBD1 matching over 7 bases. This CDR3 spans 16 amino acids. Trimming cost V 5 bases and J 0 bases; bases outside gene matches: 7. Germline loops: CDR1 MNHEY, CDR2 SVGEGT. The CDR3: CASSKTTGDSNQPQHF. The CDR3 region has the DNA TGTGCCAGCAGTAAAACCACAGGGGATAGCAATCAGCCCCAGCATTTT.

This clone was seen a handful of times. The chain couples TRBV9 to TRBJ2-1; 7 bases line up with TRBD2. Germline values: CDR1 SGDLS, CDR2 YYNGEE. CDR3 length equals 14 residues. The J segment lost 8 bases and the V segment lost 4 bases, leaving 9 bases of the junction unmatched. The CDR3 coding sequence is TGTGCCAGCAGCATTCTTTGGGGGAGGGATGAGCAGTTCTTC. It is translated as CASSILWGRDEQFF.

V and J are TRBV18 and TRBJ1-3, with 10 bases identical to TRBD1. CDR1 and CDR2 (germline): KGHSH, LQKENI. V lost 4 bases to trimming and J lost 3 bases; unmatched junction nucleotides: 6. This CDR3 contains 16 residues. The CDR3 loop reads CASSQTGTGVGNTIYF. CDR3 nucleotides: TGTGCCAGCTCACAAACCGGGACAGGGGTTGGAAACACCATATATTTT.

The chain recombines TRBV10-3 with TRBJ2-5; TRBD2 might be the D (5 bases). CDR1 and CDR2 (germline): ENHRY, SYGVKD. The V end was cut by 5 bases, the J end by 2 bases, with 12 bases between. This CDR3 has 14 residues. The CDR3 here is CAISSGPTQETQYF. The CDR3, as DNA: TGTGCCATCAGTAGCGGTCCCACACAAGAGACCCAGTACTTC.